This TCR beta chain was retrieved from a study of shared clonotypes between healthy human individuals. Trimming removed 8 bases from V and 3 bases from J; junction bases left unmatched: 8. The CDR3 totals 14 residues. Germline CDR1 reads SNHLY; CDR2 reads FYNNEI. Measured with immunoSEQ multiplex PCR; TCRdb has only the in-frame clones, and not every one. Here the sample spans just over 2,000,000 clones, about 95% being singletons. As defined, naive CD8 cells were CD45RO-negative and positively selected for CCR7, with terminally differentiated effector memory CD45RA+ cells excluded. The sequencing input was naive CD8+ T cells sorted from blood. The chain is built from TRBV2 and TRBJ1-1; 8 bases match TRBD1. The TCR sequence derives from a man aged 18 to 29 in good health. The CDR3 here is CASQTGAEDTEAFF. Here the CDR3 DNA reads TGTGCCAGCCAGACAGGGGCGGAGGACACTGAAGCTTTCTTT.